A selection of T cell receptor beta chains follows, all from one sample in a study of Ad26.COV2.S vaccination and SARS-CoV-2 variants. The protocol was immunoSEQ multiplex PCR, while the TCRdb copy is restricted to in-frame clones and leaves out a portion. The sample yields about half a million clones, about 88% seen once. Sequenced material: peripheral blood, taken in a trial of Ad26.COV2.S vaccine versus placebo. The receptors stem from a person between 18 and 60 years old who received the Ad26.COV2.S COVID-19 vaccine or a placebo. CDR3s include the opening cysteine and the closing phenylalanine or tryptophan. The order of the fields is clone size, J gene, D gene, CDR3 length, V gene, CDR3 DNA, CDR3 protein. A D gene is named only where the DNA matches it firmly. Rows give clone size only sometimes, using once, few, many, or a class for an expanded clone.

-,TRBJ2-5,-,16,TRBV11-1,TGTGCCAGCAGCTTAGCGAGGGCCAGGGCGGCGGAGACCCAGTACTTC,CASSLARARAAETQYF
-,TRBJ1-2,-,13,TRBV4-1,TGCGCCAGCAGCGATAGTTCGGGAGCTGGCTACACCTTC,CASSDSSGAGYTF
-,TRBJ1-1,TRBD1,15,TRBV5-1,TGCGCCAGCAGCTTGGGACTTACAGGGGCCTTTGAAGCTTTCTTT,CASSLGLTGAFEAFF
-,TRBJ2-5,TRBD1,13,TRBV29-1,TGCAGCGTTGAAACCTGGGACAGAGAGACCCAGTACTTC,CSVETWDRETQYF
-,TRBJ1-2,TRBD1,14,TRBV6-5,TGTGCCAGCAGTAGGACAGGGTTCAACTATGGCTACACCTTC,CASSRTGFNYGYTF
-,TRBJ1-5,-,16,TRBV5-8,TGTGCCAGCAGCCCCGGCGGGGATTGGGGCAATCAGCCCCAGCATTTT,CASSPGGDWGNQPQHF
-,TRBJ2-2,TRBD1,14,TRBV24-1,TGTGCCACCCGACAGGGAGCGGACACCGGGGAGCTGTTTTTT,CATRQGADTGELFF
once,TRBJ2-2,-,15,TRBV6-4,TGTGCCAGCAGTGTCATGGCGGGGAACACCGGGGAGCTGTTTTTT,CASSVMAGNTGELFF
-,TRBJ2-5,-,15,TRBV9,TGTGCCAGCAGCGTAGAGGGCAGGGATGGGGAGACCCAGTACTTC,CASSVEGRDGETQYF
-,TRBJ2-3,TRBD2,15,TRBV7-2,TGTGCCAGCAGTGGGGGACTAGCCCGCACAGATACGCAGTATTTT,CASSGGLARTDTQYF
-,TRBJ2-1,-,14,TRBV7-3,TGTGCCAGCAGCTCTAGCGTCTCCTACAATGAGCAGTTCTTC,CASSSSVSYNEQFF
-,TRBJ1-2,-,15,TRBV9,TGTGCCAGCAGCGTAGATATGGGGGTTGACTATGGCTACACCTTC,CASSVDMGVDYGYTF
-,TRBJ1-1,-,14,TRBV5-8,TGTGCCAGCAGCCTAATACCCAGGAACACTGAAGCTTTCTTT,CASSLIPRNTEAFF
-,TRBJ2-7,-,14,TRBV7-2,TGTGCCAGCAGCCAACCGGGAGTCCTCAACGAGCAGTACTTC,CASSQPGVLNEQYF
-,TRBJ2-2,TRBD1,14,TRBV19,TGTGCCAGTAGGGTACAGGGGGCAGACGGGGAGCTGTTTTTT,CASRVQGADGELFF
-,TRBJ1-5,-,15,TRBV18,TGTGCCAGCTCACCCCCCGGGTTGAGCAATCAGCCCCAGCATTTT,CASSPPGLSNQPQHF
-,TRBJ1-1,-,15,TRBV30,TGTGCCTGGAGTGTGGTTGGGCAGGGGAACACTGAAGCTTTCTTT,CAWSVVGQGNTEAFF
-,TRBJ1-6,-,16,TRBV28,TGTGCCAGCAGTGCGGATAGGGGTTTTCGTAATTCACCCCTCCACTTT,CASSADRGFRNSPLHF
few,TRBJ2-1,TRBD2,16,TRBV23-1,TGCGCCAGCAGTCACGCTAGCGGAAGCTCCTACAATGAGCAGTTCTTC,CASSHASGSSYNEQFF
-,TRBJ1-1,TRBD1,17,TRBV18,TGTGCCAGCTCACCCAGGGGGGGCCCACAGGGGGACACTGAAGCTTTCTTT,CASSPRGGPQGDTEAFF
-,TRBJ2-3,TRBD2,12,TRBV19,TGTGCCAGTCCATGGAGGCGGGAGCAGCAGTATTTT,CASPWRREQQYF
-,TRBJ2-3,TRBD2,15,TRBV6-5,TGTGCCAGCATGAGGGGCTCTAGCGGGAAGGATACGCAGTATTTT,CASMRGSSGKDTQYF
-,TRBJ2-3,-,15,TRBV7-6,TGTGCCAGCAGCTCCAGAAGGGGGAGCACAGATACGCAGTATTTT,CASSSRRGSTDTQYF
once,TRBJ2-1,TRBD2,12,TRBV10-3,TGTGCCATCAAGGGACTAGACAATGAGCAGTTCTTC,CAIKGLDNEQFF
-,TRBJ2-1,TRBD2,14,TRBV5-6,TGTGCCACCGCAACTAGCGGGAGGGTCAATGAGCAGTTCTTC,CATATSGRVNEQFF
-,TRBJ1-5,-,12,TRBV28,TGTGCCAGCGGACAGTTAAATCAGCCCCAGCATTTT,CASGQLNQPQHF
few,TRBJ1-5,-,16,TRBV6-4,TGTGCCAGCAGACCCAAGACAGGAGAGGTGGGTCAGCCCCAGCATTTT,CASRPKTGEVGQPQHF
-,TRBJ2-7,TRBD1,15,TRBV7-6,TGTGCCAGCAGCTTAGAACAGGGGAGCTCCTACGAGCAGTACTTC,CASSLEQGSSYEQYF
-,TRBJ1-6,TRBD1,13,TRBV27,TGTGCCAGCAGCCCTACAGGGGTGTCACCCCTCCACTTT,CASSPTGVSPLHF
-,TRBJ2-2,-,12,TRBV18,TGTGCCAGCTCACCACGCACCGGGGAGCTGTTTTTT,CASSPRTGELFF
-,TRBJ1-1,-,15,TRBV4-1,TGCGCCAGCAGCCAAGAGGGTTACTTGAACACTGAAGCTTTCTTT,CASSQEGYLNTEAFF
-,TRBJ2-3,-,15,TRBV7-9,TGTGCCAGCAGCTTCCAAAGCCAGGGGCATGATACGCAGTATTTT,CASSFQSQGHDTQYF
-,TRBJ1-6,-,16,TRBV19,TGTGCCAGTAGTCCACGGACAGCTGTGAGGAATTCACCCCTCCACTTT,CASSPRTAVRNSPLHF
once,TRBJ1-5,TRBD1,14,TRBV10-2,TGCGCCAGCAGGAAAGGACAGGGGGTAGAGCCCCAGCATTTT,CASRKGQGVEPQHF
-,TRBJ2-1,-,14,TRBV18,TGTGCCAGCTCCCAGGACGGAGGTCTTGGTGAGCAGTTCTTC,CASSQDGGLGEQFF
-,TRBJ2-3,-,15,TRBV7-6,TGTGCCAGCAGCTTGGAGGGGGCTAGGACAGATACGCAGTATTTT,CASSLEGARTDTQYF
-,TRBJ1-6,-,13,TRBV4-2,TGTGCCAGCAGCCAACTCACGAATTCACCCCTCCACTTT,CASSQLTNSPLHF
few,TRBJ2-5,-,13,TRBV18,TGTGCCAGCTCAACGACCCGCCAAGAGACCCAGTACTTC,CASSTTRQETQYF
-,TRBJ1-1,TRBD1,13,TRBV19,TGTGCCAGTAGTGTTGACAGGGACACTGAAGCTTTCTTT,CASSVDRDTEAFF
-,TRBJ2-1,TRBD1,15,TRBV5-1,TGCGCCAGCAGCCCAACGTGGGGACAGTACAATGAGCAGTTCTTC,CASSPTWGQYNEQFF
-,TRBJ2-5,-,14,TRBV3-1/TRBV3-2,TGTGCCAGCAGCCAAGTTCAGGGGCAAGAGACCCAGTACTTC,CASSQVQGQETQYF
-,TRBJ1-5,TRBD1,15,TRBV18,TGTGCCAGCTCCCGCGACAGGGGGCGAGTTCAGCCCCAGCATTTT,CASSRDRGRVQPQHF